Listed here is a single T cell receptor (beta chain). The data originate from a study of blood T cell repertoires in COVID-19. TCRdb keeps only in-frame clones here, not all; method: immunoSEQ multiplex PCR. Of some 250,000 clones listed, roughly 88% are singletons. Between the trimmed V and J ends, which lost 2 bases and 4 bases, there was a span of 17 bases. The CDR3 length is 16 residues. CDR1 and CDR2 from the germline V gene are WNHNN and SYGVQD (reference sequence). This TCR came from a woman in her forties or fifties who had recovered from COVID-19. Sequencing used PBMCs or T cells enriched from blood (not recorded which). This chain connects TRBV10-1 to TRBJ1-2; unclear D gene. The DNA for the CDR3 is TGCGCCAGCAGTGAGAAGGTTGCGGTTCCTCGCTATGGCTACACCTTC. It translates to CASSEKVAVPRYGYTF.